The source of this TCR beta chain is a study of shared clonotypes between healthy human individuals. Profiled with immunoSEQ multiplex PCR; TCRdb holds only in-frame clones, not every one. The table lists 2 million to 2.5 million clones, about 94% of them singletons. Germline loops: CDR1 SGHRS, CDR2 YFSETQ. This CDR3 region has 15 residues. V lost 0 bases and J lost 2, with 10 bases in between. Sequencing used naive CD4+ T cells sorted from blood. As for subset: CD45RA+ positively selected. This receptor was taken from a man aged 18-30 years in good health. J is TRBJ2-3 and V is TRBV5-1, with D unclear. CDR3 protein: CASSLVGPDTDTQYF. The CDR3 DNA reads TGCGCCAGCAGCTTGGTCGGCCCGGACACAGATACGCAGTATTTT. The whole variable domain, filled in from reference TRBV5-1 and TRBJ2-3, reads KAGVTQTPRYLIKTRGQQVTLSCSPISGHRSVSWYQQTPGQGLQFLFEYFSETQRNKGNFPGRFSGRQFSNSRSEMNVSTLELGDSALYLCASSLVGPDTDTQYFGPGTRLTVL.